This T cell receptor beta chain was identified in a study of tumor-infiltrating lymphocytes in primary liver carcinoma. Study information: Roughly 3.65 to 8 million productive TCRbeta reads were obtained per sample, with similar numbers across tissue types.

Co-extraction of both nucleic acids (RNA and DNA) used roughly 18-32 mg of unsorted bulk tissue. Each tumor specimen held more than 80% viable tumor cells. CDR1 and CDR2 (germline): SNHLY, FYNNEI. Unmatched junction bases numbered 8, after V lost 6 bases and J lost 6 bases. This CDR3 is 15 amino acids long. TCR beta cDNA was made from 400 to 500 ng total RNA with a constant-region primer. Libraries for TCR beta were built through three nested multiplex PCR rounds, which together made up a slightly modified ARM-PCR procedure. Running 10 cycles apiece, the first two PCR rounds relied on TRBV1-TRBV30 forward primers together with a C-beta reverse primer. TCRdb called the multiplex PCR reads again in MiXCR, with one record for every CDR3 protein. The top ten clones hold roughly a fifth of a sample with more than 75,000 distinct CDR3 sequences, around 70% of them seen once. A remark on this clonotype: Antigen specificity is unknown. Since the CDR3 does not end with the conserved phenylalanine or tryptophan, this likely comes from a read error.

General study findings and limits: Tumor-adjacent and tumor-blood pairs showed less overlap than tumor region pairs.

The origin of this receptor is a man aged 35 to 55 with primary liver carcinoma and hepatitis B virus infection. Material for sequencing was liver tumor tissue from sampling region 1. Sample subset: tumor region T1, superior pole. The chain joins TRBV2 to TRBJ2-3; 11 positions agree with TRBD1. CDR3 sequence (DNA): TGTGCCAGCAGGAGGGACAGGGGGGCCAAGGATACGCAGTATTCT. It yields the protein CASRRDRGAKDTQYS.